This T cell receptor (beta chain) was recorded in a study of blood T cell repertoires in COVID-19. TCRdb's copy holds only in-frame clones and misses some; the assay was immunoSEQ multiplex PCR. The sample shows around 450,000 clones, about 92% of them seen only once. Each participant's cohort was designated according to participant-reported clinical history. The specimen sequenced was PBMCs or T cells enriched from blood (not recorded which). The clonotype was recovered from a man aged 18-30 years who had recovered from COVID-19.

CDR3 sequence: CASRYGTARVTEAFF. In nucleotides, the CDR3 is TGTGCCAGCAGGTACGGGACAGCCAGGGTGACTGAAGCTTTCTTT. V and J are TRBV28 and TRBJ1-1; TRBD1 matches 7 bases. V gave up 6 bases and J gave up 5 bases; unmatched junction bases: 12. Germline CDR1 is MDHEN and CDR2 is SYDVKM. CDR3 length: 15 amino acids.